This T cell receptor (beta chain) was recorded in a study of cytotoxic CD8 clonotypes in ibrutinib-treated CLL. In the study overall: Of a cohort that held around 10 relapsed/refractory and some 14 treatment-naive patients, about 18 were IGHV unmutated.

With respect to this clone: Its target is not known.

Findings and limits, study-wide: Public clonotypes, an uncommon group, contracted or remained stable on treatment.

TCRdb keeps only in-frame clones here, not all; method: immunoSEQ multiplex PCR. The sample records 330,000 or so clones, roughly 70% being singletons. The source is a human donor with chronic lymphocytic leukemia. The specimen comprised PBMCs, sampled after 36 months of ibrutinib treatment.

CDR3 bases: TGTGCCAGCAGTCCAAGAGTCGACTATGGCTACACCTTC. Translating gives CASSPRVDYGYTF. The chain is built from TRBV27 and TRBJ1-2; no firm D call. CDR3 length: 13 amino acids. Trimming took 5 bases from V and 3 from J, leaving 10 bases between them. Germline V gene lookup returns CDR1 MNHEY and CDR2 SMNVEV (reference sequence).